This entry concerns a single T cell receptor (beta chain). The table lists this clonotype with many counts. Its specific antigen is unknown. Base qualities were left out, and no much larger clone turns up one base away. Trimming costs V 0 bases and J 3 bases, and their ends lie 11 bases apart. Reading from cysteine to phenylalanine, the CDR3 counts 15 amino acids. Just CDR3 DNA is preserved here, 45 bases in frame from base 1. CDR1 and CDR2 were assigned from the germline V gene (reference sequence) as LGHDT and YNNKEL. The sample originates from a study of CD8 T cells in ankylosing spondylitis listed by TCRdb under 2017. Regarding the study in general: The study profiled T cell receptor beta repertoires in healthy donors and ankylosing spondylitis patients to find disease-linked TCR variants. Samples of peripheral blood were taken, and for ankylosing spondylitis patients, synovial fluid was collected as well. The full study cohort comprised 25 or so ankylosing spondylitis patients and 110 or so healthy donors. What the study reported, not specific to this receptor: The disease-linked clones were reported to be significantly enriched in matched synovial fluid samples from ankylosing spondylitis patients. In peripheral blood, the disease-linked clones were found at relatively low frequencies and had a CD8+ phenotype. Some TCR beta motif variants had previously been reported in synovial fluid and blood of reactive arthritis patients, which suggested common disease-initiation mechanisms. Blood from ankylosing spondylitis patients appeared to be characterized by a TCR beta motif made up of fewer than ten highly homologous amino acid variants.

The sequencer listed for this sample is Illumina HiSeq 2500. Quantitative 5'-RACE with molecular barcodes was used to prepare TCR beta libraries. For the original study's pipeline: Disease-linked TCR variants were identified with a new computational method built on a probabilistic model of VDJ rearrangement. TCRdb cleaned the public reads at Q25 with fastp, built clones with MiXCR and kept in-frame beta chains. Each CDR3 protein gets just one entry, which takes the most common genes and DNA from the rows behind it. The V and J calls and clone size are TCRdb's, not the authors'. The sample profile shows tens of thousands of distinct CDR3 sequences; about 10% of them were found once. The top ten hold around 1.5% of the sample.

The rearrangement combines TRBV3-1 with TRBJ1-1; the D gene remains uncertain. This TCR was sampled from a male donor with ankylosing spondylitis or in good health (not recorded which). Sample: blood, either unsorted or a sorted T cell fraction (not recorded which). CDR3 loop: CASSQELGQYTEAFF. Read as DNA, the sequence is TGTGCCAGCAGCCAAGAACTAGGTCAGTACACTGAAGCTTTCTTT.